These T cell receptor beta chains were read from a single sample in a study of shared clonotypes between healthy human individuals. TCRdb's table, derived via immunoSEQ multiplex PCR, lists solely in-frame clones and lacks some. Of over a million clones detected, around 97% appear once; the ten largest clones hold 1% to 1.5%. Input material: naive CD4+ T cells sorted from blood. The receptors were sampled from a man aged 25-45 years in good health. CDR3s include the opening cysteine and the closing phenylalanine or tryptophan. D genes are given only for firm matches. A clone size is listed for some rows: how often the clone was seen (once, few, many), or a class if it is expanded.

clone size	V gene	D gene	J gene	CDR3 DNA	CDR3 protein
.	TRBV2	TRBD2	TRBJ2-5	TGTGCCAGCAGTGAAATCCTGACGGGGGGGACCCAGTACTTC	CASSEILTGGTQYF
.	TRBV28	.	TRBJ1-1	TGTGCCAGCTCCTTCGCCCACACTGAAGCTTTCTTT	CASSFAHTEAFF
.	TRBV9	.	TRBJ2-7	TGTGCCAGCAGCGTAGCAGGGGCGGACACTAAGCAGTACTTC	CASSVAGADTKQYF
.	TRBV6-5	.	TRBJ2-1	TGTGCCAGCAGTTACTCGGCCGGGAGTGATGAGCAGTTCTTC	CASSYSAGSDEQFF
.	TRBV5-1	TRBD2	TRBJ2-7	TGCGCCAGCAGACTGGGACTAGCGGGAGCCGTAGGGAGCGAGCAGTACTTC	CASRLGLAGAVGSEQYF
.	TRBV6-5	.	TRBJ2-1	TGTGCCAGCAGCTTAACTGTCGTCAATGAGCAGTTCTTC	CASSLTVVNEQFF
once	TRBV5-1	TRBD1	TRBJ2-1	TGCGCCAGCAGCCCGGACGGCAGGGGGCTGCTTCAGGCCTACAATGAGCAGTTCTTC	CASSPDGRGLLQAYNEQFF
once	TRBV7-6	.	TRBJ1-1	TGTGCCAGCAGCCTCGGAACGGGGTTTGTGAACACTGAAGCTTTCTTT	CASSLGTGFVNTEAFF
.	TRBV28	.	TRBJ1-2	TGTGCCAGCAGCGGACCGCTTTTCTACACCTTC	CASSGPLFYTF
.	TRBV5-5	.	TRBJ2-7	TGTGCCAGCAGCTTGGAGGGCAGGACCTACGAGCAGTACTTC	CASSLEGRTYEQYF
.	TRBV2	TRBD1	TRBJ2-7	TGTGCCAGCAGCGTAGACAGGGGGACATCCTACGAGCAGTACTTC	CASSVDRGTSYEQYF
.	TRBV5-1	TRBD1	TRBJ2-3	TGCGCCAGCAGCTTCAGGACAGGGGGAGACTTCCCAGATACGCAGTATTTT	CASSFRTGGDFPDTQYF
once	TRBV29-1	TRBD1	TRBJ1-2	TGCAGCGTTGTAGAAGGGGGCAGGACCAATGGCTACACCTTC	CSVVEGGRTNGYTF